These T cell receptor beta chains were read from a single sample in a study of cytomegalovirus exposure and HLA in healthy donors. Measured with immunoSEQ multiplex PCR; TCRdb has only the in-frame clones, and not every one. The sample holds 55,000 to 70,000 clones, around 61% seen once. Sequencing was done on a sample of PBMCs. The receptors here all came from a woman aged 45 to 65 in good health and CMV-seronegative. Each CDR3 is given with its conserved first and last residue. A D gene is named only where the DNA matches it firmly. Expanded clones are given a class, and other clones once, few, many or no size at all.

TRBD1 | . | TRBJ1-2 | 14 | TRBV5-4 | TGTGCCAGCAGCTTGGCAGGGGGCGCCGGGGGCTACACCTTC | CASSLAGGAGGYTF
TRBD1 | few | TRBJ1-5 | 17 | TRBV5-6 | TGTGCCAGCAGCTCCTCGGGCAGGGGGCCTAGCAATCAGCCCCAGCATTTT | CASSSSGRGPSNQPQHF
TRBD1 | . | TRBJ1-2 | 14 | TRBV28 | TGTGCCAGCACCAGAGACAGGGGGTTATCTGGCTACACCTTC | CASTRDRGLSGYTF
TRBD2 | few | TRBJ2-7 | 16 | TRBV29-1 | TGCAGCGTTGAAGATGCTGGGACTAGCGGACCTTACGAGCAGTACTTC | CSVEDAGTSGPYEQYF
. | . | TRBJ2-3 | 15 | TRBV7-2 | TGTGCCAGCAGCTTAGACAGCGGGCGCCCGGGGGTGCAGTATTTT | CASSLDSGRPGVQYF
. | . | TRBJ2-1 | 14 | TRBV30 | TGTGCCTGGAGTGTACTTAGCGGTTACAATGAGCAGTTCTTC | CAWSVLSGYNEQFF
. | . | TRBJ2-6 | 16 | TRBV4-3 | TGCGCCAGCAGCTTACGGCAGGGTTCTGGGGCCAACGTCCTGACTTTC | CASSLRQGSGANVLTF
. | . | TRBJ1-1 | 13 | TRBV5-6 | TGTGCCAGCAGGTTGAGGAGCCACACTGAAGCTTTCTTT | CASRLRSHTEAFF
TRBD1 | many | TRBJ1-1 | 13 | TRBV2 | TGTGCCAGCGCGACAGGGTTGGGCACTGAAGCTTTCTTT | CASATGLGTEAFF
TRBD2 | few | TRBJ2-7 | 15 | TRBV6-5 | TGTGCCAGCAGTTCCCCGGCGGGAGGGCCGGAGGAGCAGTACTTC | CASSSPAGGPEEQYF